What follows are 6 T cell receptor beta chains derived from one specimen sequenced in a study of blood T cells in healthy people across ages. The authors ran a second PCR of roughly 6 to 11 cycles using a sample-barcoded 5' primer and a J-beta primer mix. TCRdb reprocessed the 5' RACE reads via MiXCR and lists one record per CDR3 protein. The sample records hundreds of thousands of distinct CDR3 sequences, roughly 60% being singletons. What was sequenced was blood. These receptors were taken from a man aged 25 to 40 in good health.

The chain is built from TRBV6-2 or TRBV6-3 and TRBJ2-1; D is undetermined. CDR1 and CDR2 (germline): MNHEY, SVGEGT. The CDR3 has 11 residues. Trimming took off 2 bases at V and 8 bases at J, with 4 bases between the two ends. CDR3: CASSYGYEQFF. The CDR3 DNA follows: TGTGCCAGCAGTTACGGGTATGAGCAGTTCTTC.

This chain uses TRBV20-1 with TRBJ2-7; possibly TRBD1 for D (6 bases). V was shortened by 6 bases and J by 6 bases, with 24 bases between the two germline ends. Germline V CDR1 and CDR2: DFQATT, SNEGSKA (reference sequence). The CDR3 length is 15 residues. The CDR3 DNA is TGCAGTGCCACGATTTTTACAGGGTCAGCGAGCGAGCAGTACTTC. It is translated as CSATIFTGSASEQYF.

The CDR3 loop is CASSVRADLYGYTF. Here the CDR3 DNA reads TGTGCCAGCAGTGTAAGGGCGGACCTCTATGGCTACACCTTC. The chain is built from TRBV6-1 and TRBJ1-2; no clear D gene. The CDR3 is 14 residues long. The V end lost 4 bases, the J end lost 4 bases, and 13 bases lay between the germline ends. CDR1 is MNHNS and CDR2 is SASEGT in the germline V gene.

This clonotype was recorded a few times. This chain connects TRBV20-1 to TRBJ2-1, with 7 bases aligning to TRBD2. Germline lookup yields CDR1 DFQATT and CDR2 SNEGSKA (reference sequence). The CDR3 is 15 amino acids. J was trimmed by 4 bases and V by 1 base; bases with no gene match: 7. CDR3 coding DNA: TGCAGTGCTAGAGGCGCCGCGGGAGAGTACAATGAGCAGTTCTTC. This translates into CSARGAAGEYNEQFF.

CDR3 coding DNA: TGTGCCAGCAGCAGCAGTTGGGAGACAGGGATATATGGCTACACCTTC. It encodes CASSSSWETGIYGYTF. This chain uses TRBV6-5 with TRBJ1-2; 7 positions agree with TRBD1. Germline values: CDR1 MNHEY, CDR2 SVGAGI. The CDR3 is made up of 16 amino acids. After removal of 6 bases from V and 5 bases from J, the junction contained 15 bases not matched to a gene.

V gene TRBV5-5 combines with J gene TRBJ1-5; TRBD1 might be the D (5 bases). CDR1 SGHKS and CDR2 YYEKEE come from the germline V gene (reference sequence). CDR3 size: 16 residues. V was pared by 1 base and J by 6 bases, with 17 bases between. In nucleotides, the CDR3 is TGTGCCAGCAGCTTGAGTCCGGGGCAGGGCTCTCAGCCCCAGCATTTT. It translates to CASSLSPGQGSQPQHF.